Below, one TCR beta chain is given with its context. Which antigen it targets is not known. One base away there is no much larger clone; base qualities are not given. This entry belongs to a study of blood T cell repertoires in COVID-19 (dated by TCRdb to the early 2020s). With respect to the entire study: Samples from collaborators originated in the United States, Italy and Spain and spanned both the acute and convalescent phases of COVID-19. Where HLA class I and class II types were available, the types were taken from metadata supplied by the sample provider, not from assay-based typing. The dataset comprised deeply sampled blood TCRbeta repertoires from subjects exposed to, actively infected with, or recovered from COVID-19. The prospective study material was composed of cDNA or gDNA derived from T cells, B-cell-depleted T cells, or PBMCs. Sample metadata almost always included a de-identified subject ID, COVID-19 status, age in years and sex. Samples came from the ongoing ImmuneRACE study (first 160 participants) plus 1,254 subjects from 6 global collaborators. The repertoires were made available in a free public database intended to serve as a resource for research on the immune response to SARS-CoV-2. The research as a whole found: How much clinical and demographic metadata was included differed by source and by participant, and the metadata was provided uncurated.

The collaborating institutions used their own protocols to collect whole blood in K2EDTA tubes. For TCRbeta analysis, collaborators shipped samples in one of three forms: frozen whole blood, isolated PBMCs, or DNA extracted from either of those sample types. The immunoSEQ Assay, a bias-controlled multiplex PCR, was used to amplify TCRbeta CDR3 regions from genomic DNA. The published analysis was carried out like this. The number of nucleated cells in each sample was estimated by amplification of reference gene primers within the assay. To quantify the absolute abundance of each unique TCRbeta CDR3 rearrangement, sequence reads were collapsed and filtered. For each sample, productive Simpson clonality was calculated by taking the square root of Simpson's diversity index across productive rearrangements. What TCRdb holds here is the immuneACCESS table cut down to in-frame rearrangements. Part of the clones is not present; checked against another copy, under half of the missing clones reflect an unresolved V gene, and the others are unexplained. The V and J calls and clone size come from that table; D and trimming were worked out from the DNA. The sample table holds over 200,000 clones, of which 84% were seen once. The ten largest clonotypes hold about a sixth of the sample.

Taken from cysteine to phenylalanine, the CDR3 has 13 residues. The read is trimmed to its CDR3 DNA, 39 bases read in frame from base 1. V gives up 3 bases and J gives up 5 bases, and the segment between their germline ends measures 10 bases. Sequencing was performed on peripheral blood. The V gene is TRBV12-3 or TRBV12-4 and the J gene is TRBJ2-5, with TRBD2 tentatively as D gene (5 bases match). The source of this sequence is a woman of 80 years or more with active or convalescent COVID-19. In nucleotide form, the sequence is TGTGCCAGCAGTTTCGGCAGGAGGGAGACCCAGTACTTC. The encoded protein is CASSFGRRETQYF.